Presented here are 8 T cell receptor beta chains from one specimen sequenced in a study of shared clonotypes between healthy human individuals. Data came from immunoSEQ multiplex PCR; TCRdb stores just in-frame clones and leaves some out. The table includes about 2 million clones, less than 95% detected once. Naivety among CD8 cells was defined by CD45RO negativity and positive CCR7 selection, thereby excluding terminally differentiated effector memory CD45RA+ cells. Sequenced input: naive CD8+ T cells sorted from blood. The receptor source for this set is a man aged 18 to 30 in good health.

V is TRBV5-5 and J is TRBJ2-7, with TRBD2 matching 10 bases. The V gene end was trimmed by 1 base and the J gene end by 3 bases; junction bases not matched to a gene: 7. Germline CDR1 reads SGHKS; CDR2 reads YYEKEE (reference sequence). The CDR3 has 16 residues. CDR3 coding DNA: TGTGCCAGCAGCTTGAGAGCGGGAGGGTCGCTCTACGAGCAGTACTTC. It yields the protein CASSLRAGGSLYEQYF.

The V gene is TRBV2, the J gene TRBJ2-5; D possibly corresponds to TRBD1 (5 bases). The germline gives CDR1 SNHLY, CDR2 FYNNEI. The CDR3 covers 13 residues. Trimming shortened V by 8 bases and J by 6 bases, and 16 bases separated the two germline ends. Here the CDR3 DNA reads TGTGCCAGCTTCTCAAGCGACAGCAAGACCCAGTACTTC. Its translation: CASFSSDSKTQYF.

The chain recombines TRBV10-2 with TRBJ2-5, with 8 nucleotides matching TRBD2. The junction had 6 bases not matched to a gene; V was cut back by 5 bases and J by 1 base. Germline CDR1 and CDR2: WSHSY and SAAADI. The CDR3 sequence is 15 residues long. Here the CDR3 reads CASSIGGRIQETQYF. Here the CDR3 DNA reads TGCGCCAGCAGTATTGGCGGGAGGATCCAAGAGACCCAGTACTTC.

Points on this clone: Distinct nucleotide sequences in the sample also encode this CDR3. The chain combines TRBV27 with TRBJ1-1; 8 positions match TRBD1. V shed 5 bases, J shed 5 bases, and the junction held 7 bases outside the gene matches. This CDR3 is built from 14 residues. The V gene's germline CDR1 is MNHEY and CDR2 SMNVEV (reference sequence). CDR3 nucleotides: TGTGCCAGCAGTCTTCAGGGGGCGAGGACTGAAGCTTTCTTT. Translating it yields CASSLQGARTEAFF.

The rearrangement uses TRBV15 and TRBJ1-2; D is unclear. CDR3 length: 14 amino acids. CDR1 and CDR2 from the germline V gene are LNHNV and YYDKDF (reference sequence). V lost 0 bases, J lost 4 bases, and 9 bases lay in between. The DNA for the CDR3 is TGTGCCACCAGCAGAGAGGGCAACTTCTATGGCTACACCTTC. This sequence encodes CATSREGNFYGYTF.

A note on this clone: The sample contains more than one DNA sequence encoding this CDR3. The chain recombines TRBV30 with TRBJ2-7; D remains unclear. CDR1 and CDR2 (germline): GTSNPN, SVGIG (reference sequence). V lost 0 bases to trimming and J lost 2 bases, with 5 bases between them. The length of the CDR3 is 12 residues. The CDR3 DNA is TGTGCCTGGAGTGTGCTGACCTACGAGCAGTACTTC. As protein: CAWSVLTYEQYF.

This chain connects TRBV18 to TRBJ2-7; D is possibly TRBD1 (6 bases). Germline lookup yields CDR1 KGHSH and CDR2 LQKENI. Trimming cost V 6 bases and J 0 bases, with 15 bases left between them. CDR3 size: 15 residues. CDR3 in DNA: TGTGCCAGCTCCCCCAGGGACACGGACTCCTACGAGCAGTACTTC. Translation: CASSPRDTDSYEQYF.

The rearrangement uses TRBV4-1 and TRBJ1-5; 9 bases align to TRBD1. Looked up from germline, CDR1 is MGHRA and CDR2 is YSYEKL. J was trimmed by 5 bases and V by 5 bases; bases with no gene match: 7. The CDR3 runs to 15 residues. CDR3 nucleotide sequence: TGCGCCAGCAGCTTCGGGACAGGGTTGGATCAGCCCCAGCATTTT. Its translation: CASSFGTGLDQPQHF.